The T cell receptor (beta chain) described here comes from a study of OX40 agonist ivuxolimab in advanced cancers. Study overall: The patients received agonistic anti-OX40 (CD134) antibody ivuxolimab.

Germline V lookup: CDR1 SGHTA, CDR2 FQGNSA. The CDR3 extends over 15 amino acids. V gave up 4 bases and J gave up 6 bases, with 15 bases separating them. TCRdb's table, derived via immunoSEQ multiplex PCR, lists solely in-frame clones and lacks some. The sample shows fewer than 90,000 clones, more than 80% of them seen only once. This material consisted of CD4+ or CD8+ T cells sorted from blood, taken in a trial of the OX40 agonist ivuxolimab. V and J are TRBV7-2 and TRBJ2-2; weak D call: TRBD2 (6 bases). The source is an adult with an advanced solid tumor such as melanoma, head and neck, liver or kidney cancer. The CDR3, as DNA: TGTGCCAGCAGCTACGATTCTAGCGTTGCCGGGGAGCTGTTTTTT. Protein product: CASSYDSSVAGELFF. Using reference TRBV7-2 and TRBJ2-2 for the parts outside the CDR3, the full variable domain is GAGVSQSPSNKVTEKGKDVELRCDPISGHTALYWYRQSLGQGLEFLIYFQGNSAPDKSGLPSDRFSAERTGGSVSTLTIQRTQQEDSAVYLCASSYDSSVAGELFFGEGSRLTVL.